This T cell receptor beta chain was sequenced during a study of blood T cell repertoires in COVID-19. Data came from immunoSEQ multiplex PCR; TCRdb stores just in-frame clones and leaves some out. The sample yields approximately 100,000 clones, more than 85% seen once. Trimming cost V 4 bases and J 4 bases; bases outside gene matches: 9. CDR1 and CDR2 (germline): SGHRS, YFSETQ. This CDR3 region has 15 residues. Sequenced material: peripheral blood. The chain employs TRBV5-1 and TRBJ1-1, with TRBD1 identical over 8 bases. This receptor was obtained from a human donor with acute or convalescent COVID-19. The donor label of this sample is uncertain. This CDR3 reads CASSRPTGAGTEAFF. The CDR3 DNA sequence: TGCGCCAGCAGCAGACCGACAGGGGCGGGCACTGAAGCTTTCTTT.